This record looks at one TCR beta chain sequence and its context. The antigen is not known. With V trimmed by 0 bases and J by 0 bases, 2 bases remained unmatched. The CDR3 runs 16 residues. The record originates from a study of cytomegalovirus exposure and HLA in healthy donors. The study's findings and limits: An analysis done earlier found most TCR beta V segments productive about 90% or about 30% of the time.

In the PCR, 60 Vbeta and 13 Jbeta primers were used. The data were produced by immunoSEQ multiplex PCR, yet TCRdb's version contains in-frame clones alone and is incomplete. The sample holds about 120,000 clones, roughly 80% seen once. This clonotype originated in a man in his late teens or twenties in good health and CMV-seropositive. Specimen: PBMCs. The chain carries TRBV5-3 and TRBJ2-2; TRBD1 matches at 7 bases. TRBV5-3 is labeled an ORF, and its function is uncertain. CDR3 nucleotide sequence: TGTGCCAGAAGCTTGGGACAGGGAGCGAACACCGGGGAGCTGTTTTTT. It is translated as CARSLGQGANTGELFF.